The 21 T cell receptor beta chains below all came from one sample that was sequenced in a study of T cells in Graves' hyperthyroidism and ophthalmopathy. TCR beta CDR3 regions were amplified from RNA. An initial round of RT-PCR targeting the TCR CDR3 relied on the HTBI primer set. TCRdb re-called the multiplex PCR reads through MiXCR, storing one row per CDR3 protein. Among about 340,000 distinct CDR3 sequences listed, 15% to 20% were seen once. The sequenced sample consisted of blood. These TCRs come from a woman in her 50s with Graves' hyperthyroidism.

This clonotype came up many times. The gene calls are TRBV5-1 and TRBJ1-1; D remains ambiguous. The CDR3 contains 13 residues. Germline values: CDR1 SGHRS, CDR2 YFSETQ. The V and J ends lost 4 bases and 1 base respectively, with 8 bases between them. CDR3 loop: CASSPRGNTEAFF. The CDR3 DNA follows: TGCGCCAGCAGCCCCCGGGGGAACACTGAAGCTTTCTTT.

This clonotype has just a few counts. V is TRBV28 and J is TRBJ1-1, with 8 nucleotides matching TRBD1. This CDR3 contains 15 residues. Per germline, CDR1 MDHEN and CDR2 SYDVKM. V dropped 8 bases and J dropped 4; count of bases not matched to a gene: 12. CDR3 nucleotides: TGTGCCAGCCTCCCAGGGGGCCGGGGTGGCACTGAAGCTTTCTTT. It yields the protein CASLPGGRGGTEAFF.

Only one count was recorded for this clonotype. The chain couples TRBV18 to TRBJ1-6, with D perhaps TRBD1 (5 bases). This CDR3 spans 14 amino acids. Looked up from germline, CDR1 is KGHSH and CDR2 is LQKENI. Between the trimmed V and J ends, which lost 2 bases and 9 bases, there was a span of 11 bases. This CDR3 reads CASSPGAGSSPLHF. In DNA form, the CDR3 reads TGTGCCAGCTCACCAGGGGCTGGGAGTTCACCCCTCCACTTT.

This clonotype was found many times. The gene calls are TRBV20-1 and TRBJ2-3, with TRBD2 matching 13 bases. The CDR3 loop spans 14 amino acids. Trimming removed 6 bases from V and 5 bases from J; junction bases left unmatched: 5. Per the germline V gene, CDR1 is DFQATT and CDR2 is SNEGSKA (reference sequence). The CDR3, as DNA: TGCAGTGCGAGCGGGACTAGCGGGGAAGATACGCAGTATTTT. Its protein product is CSASGTSGEDTQYF.

V and J are TRBV12-3 or TRBV12-4 and TRBJ2-5; the match to TRBD1 covers 9 bases. The trim removed 7 bases at V and 3 bases at J, leaving 6 bases unmatched. CDR3 length: 14 residues. The CDR3 bases are TGTGCCAGCATGGACAGGGGCCGGGAAGAGACCCAGTACTTC. As protein: CASMDRGREETQYF.

This clonotype occurred a few times. This clone may be a read error of a much larger clone one base away. V usage is TRBV30 and J usage is TRBJ1-1; 11 nucleotides align to TRBD1. The germline V gene has CDR1 GTSNPN and CDR2 SVGIG (reference sequence). The CDR3 runs to 13 residues. The CDR3, as DNA: TGTGCCTGGAGATGGGACAGGGGGACTGAAGCTCTCTTT. Protein sequence: CAWRWDRGTEALF.

This chain connects TRBV5-1 to TRBJ1-1; 7 positions match TRBD1. The V gene's germline CDR1 is SGHRS and CDR2 YFSETQ. V was clipped by 0 bases and J by 5 bases; unmatched bases: 7. The CDR3 runs 15 residues. The CDR3 DNA sequence: TGCGCCAGCAGCTTGGCCGACAGGGAAGGTACTGAAGCTTTCTTT. This encodes CASSLADREGTEAFF.

The CDR3 coding sequence is TGTGCCAGCACCACCCCACAGGGAGGGCCCCAGCATTTT. Translated: CASTTPQGGPQHF. The V call is TRBV28, the J call TRBJ1-5; D may be TRBD1 (6 bases). V gave up 7 bases and J gave up 9 bases, with 16 bases separating them. Germline V gene data show CDR1 as MDHEN and CDR2 as SYDVKM. The CDR3 totals 13 residues.

J is TRBJ1-2 and V is TRBV6-5, with D perhaps matching TRBD1 (5 bases). V was pared by 4 bases and J by 7 bases, with 13 bases between. The germline gives CDR1 MNHEY, CDR2 SVGAGI. The CDR3 length is 13 residues. CDR3 bases: TGTGCCAGCAGTTGCGGGGGGAGGGGTGGCTACACCTTC. It is translated as CASSCGGRGGYTF.

The J gene is TRBJ2-5, the V gene TRBV4-1; no clear D gene. The CDR3 extends over 17 amino acids. Trimming took 1 base from V and 2 from J, leaving 17 bases between them. The germline CDR1 and CDR2 sequences are MGHRA and YSYEKL. The chain's CDR3 is CASSQGRFYGRQETQYF. The CDR3 bases are TGCGCCAGCAGCCAAGGACGCTTCTACGGAAGACAAGAGACCCAGTACTTC.

This sequence joins TRBV29-1 and TRBJ1-4, with D hard to call. The V gene lost 3 bases and the J gene lost 8 bases, with 13 bases spanning the gap. Germline values: CDR1 SQVTM, CDR2 ANQGSEA. The CDR3 totals 13 residues. The CDR3 sequence: CSVDTGVGEKLFF. The CDR3 DNA sequence: TGCAGCGTTGACACCGGGGTAGGCGAAAAACTGTTTTTT.

V usage is TRBV5-1 and J usage is TRBJ1-5; no firm D call. V shed 0 bases and J shed 7 bases, with 8 bases lying between them. CDR1 and CDR2 from the germline V gene are SGHRS and YFSETQ. This CDR3 contains 13 residues. The CDR3 region has the DNA TGCGCCAGCAGCTTGGACGATCGGCAGCCCCAGCATTTT. Amino acid sequence: CASSLDDRQPQHF.

The table lists this clonotype with many counts. This chain connects TRBV5-6 to TRBJ1-1, with a possible D match to TRBD1 (5 bases). The CDR3 is 15 amino acids. Per the germline V gene, CDR1 is SGHDT and CDR2 is YYEEEE. Trimming removed 6 bases from V and 3 bases from J, with 18 bases in between. The CDR3 spells CASTLGWGGDTEAFF. The CDR3 DNA is TGTGCCAGCACCCTTGGGTGGGGGGGAGACACTGAAGCTTTCTTT.

There are a few counts of this clonotype. V and J are TRBV7-3 and TRBJ2-1; 11 nucleotides line up with TRBD1. The CDR3 consists of 15 residues. J gave up 3 bases and V 6 bases, and 4 bases lay outside the gene matches. Germline CDR1 SGHTA, CDR2 FQGTGA. In nucleotides, the CDR3 is TGTGCCAGCAGTCAGGGGACAGGGGGCTACAATGAGCAGTTCTTC. Protein product: CASSQGTGGYNEQFF.

The chain couples TRBV6-1 to TRBJ2-5; 15 bases align to TRBD2. This CDR3 comprises 16 residues. V dropped 6 bases and J dropped 5; count of bases not matched to a gene: 7. Germline V CDR1 and CDR2: MNHNS, SASEGT. The CDR3 region has the DNA TGTGCCAGCAGAGGACTAGCGGGAGGGTGGTTGGAGACCCAGTACTTC. Protein: CASRGLAGGWLETQYF.

This clonotype was counted ten times or more. The chain joins TRBV30 to TRBJ2-2, with D maybe TRBD2 (6 bases). The V end lost 4 bases, the J end lost 0 bases, and 9 bases lay between the germline ends. The germline CDR1 and CDR2 sequences are GTSNPN and SVGIG (reference sequence). The CDR3 runs 14 residues. DNA for the CDR3: TGTGCCTGGACAAGGGAGGCGAACACCGGGGAGCTGTTTTTT. As protein: CAWTREANTGELFF. Drawing the rest from reference TRBV30 and TRBJ2-2, the complete variable domain is SQTIHQWPATLVQPVGSPLSLECTVEGTSNPNLYWYRQAAGRGLQLLFYSVGIGQISSEVPQNLSASRPQDRQFILSSKKLLLSDSGFYLCAWTREANTGELFFGEGSRLTVL.

The chain carries TRBV12-3 or TRBV12-4 and TRBJ2-7; maybe TRBD1 (6 bases). The CDR3 has 16 amino acids. Deletions cut 6 bases from V and 4 bases from J, with 22 bases between. The CDR3 DNA sequence: TGTGCCAGCAGCAAAACACCCGGGACATCGCTTTACGAGCAGTACTTC. Translating gives CASSKTPGTSLYEQYF.

The V and J genes are TRBV4-1 and TRBJ1-1, with no clear D. The CDR3 spans 18 residues. Trimming took off 1 base at V and 0 bases at J, with 18 bases between the two ends. In germline, CDR1 is MGHRA, CDR2 YSYEKL. CDR3 in amino acids: CASSQVGQANLLNTEAFF. In nucleotides, the CDR3 is TGCGCCAGCAGCCAAGTGGGCCAGGCCAACTTATTGAACACTGAAGCTTTCTTT.

In its sample, this clonotype was seen a few times. The rearrangement uses TRBV20-1 and TRBJ2-1, with D perhaps matching TRBD2 (5 bases). V lost 1 base, J lost 6 bases, and 25 bases lay in between. This CDR3 region has 18 residues. Germline V gene lookup returns CDR1 DFQATT and CDR2 SNEGSKA (reference sequence). CDR3 sequence: CSARVPLDGVSGSNEQFF. The CDR3 nucleotides are TGCAGTGCTAGAGTCCCCCTGGACGGCGTCTCGGGGTCCAATGAGCAGTTCTTC.

This clonotype was counted many times. The rearrangement links TRBV5-6 to TRBJ2-1; 14 bases align to TRBD2. With 5 bases clipped from V and 3 bases from J, the junction kept 4 bases outside the gene matches. The germline gives CDR1 SGHDT, CDR2 YYEEEE. The CDR3 loop spans 16 amino acids. CDR3 residues: CASSSGTSGSYNEQFF. As DNA, the CDR3 is TGTGCCAGCAGTTCTGGGACTAGCGGGAGCTACAATGAGCAGTTCTTC.

The chain carries TRBV7-8 and TRBJ2-3; 10 bases are shared with TRBD2. The CDR3 contains 16 residues. Germline V gene data show CDR1 as SGHVS and CDR2 as FQNEAQ. J gave up 7 bases and V 3 bases, and 10 bases lay outside the gene matches. The CDR3 DNA sequence: TGTGCCAGCAGCTTTTCGGCTAGCGGGAGTTCGAATACGCAGTATTTT. The encoded protein is CASSFSASGSSNTQYF.